The rows below give T cell receptor beta chains drawn from one sample of a study of naive and memory T cell subsets. Via MiXCR, TCRdb re-called the UMI-ligation and nested PCR reads, giving one row per CDR3 protein. The data hold about 90,000 distinct CDR3 sequences, with around 11% observed a single time. Material for sequencing was naive CD4+ T cells from blood. Receptors were obtained from a human donor in good health. Both conserved end residues are trimmed from each CDR3. A row's size may be missing; if present it is once, few, many or a size class.

TRBJ2-3	TRBV29-1	few	SVAPALTDTQY
TRBJ2-4	TRBV3-1	many	ASSQELAKNIQY
TRBJ1-5	TRBV7-2	few	ASSSRRSGQPQH
TRBJ1-1	TRBV11-3	few	ASSLTQGSYTEAF
TRBJ2-7	TRBV7-9	few	ASTQIAGYEQY
TRBJ2-7	TRBV10-3	few	AISESHSTYEQY
TRBJ2-7	TRBV2	few	ASSPTGLAGRGAEQY
TRBJ1-4	TRBV20-1	.	SARGRERAQLEKLF
TRBJ2-7	TRBV7-2	many	ASSSRTSVDLQQY
TRBJ2-1	TRBV29-1	many	SVRDLIDEQF
TRBJ1-4	TRBV6-1	few	ASSEEQEDEKLF
TRBJ1-3	TRBV30	few	AWSAELTEGRNTIY
TRBJ2-2	TRBV5-1	.	ASSLAVLSGGSNTGELF
TRBJ1-1	TRBV20-1	.	SARDGF
TRBJ2-2	TRBV7-2	.	ASSSFKTSGGAGELF
TRBJ2-2	TRBV20-1	many	SARDGTGYTGELF
TRBJ2-1	TRBV7-3	.	ASSSGQPYNEQF
TRBJ1-1	TRBV12-3/TRBV12-4	many	ASSLAKTVNTEAF
TRBJ2-5	TRBV2	many	ASSLAPETQY
TRBJ1-4	TRBV7-2	.	ASSLAGLIWEKLF
TRBJ1-2	TRBV6-2/TRBV6-3	.	ASSYRGYGYT
TRBJ2-7	TRBV18	many	ASSTPGGYEQY
TRBJ2-1	TRBV14	.	ASSQDLRGGVYNEQF
TRBJ1-5	TRBV6-2/TRBV6-3	.	ASSSSGRSQPQH
TRBJ1-1	TRBV7-2	.	ASRLPTNSPMNTEAF
TRBJ2-3	TRBV12-3/TRBV12-4	.	ASTKSLDLYRDTQY
TRBJ1-5	TRBV20-1	.	SARTGTGFGQPQH
TRBJ1-1	TRBV29-1	.	SVRDGMNTEAF
TRBJ1-6	TRBV12-3/TRBV12-4	few	ASSLHLSYNSPLH
TRBJ2-7	TRBV25-1	many	ASSESTGGAYEQY
TRBJ1-2	TRBV5-1	few	ASSAESGYT
TRBJ2-1	TRBV7-2	few	ASSSKTGTGSGGISYNEQF
TRBJ2-3	TRBV5-1	few	ASSPLAGHTDTQY
TRBJ2-3	TRBV7-2	many	ASSASLDTQY
TRBJ2-7	TRBV9	few	ASSARTGGYEQY
TRBJ2-7	TRBV12-3/TRBV12-4	few	ASSLGTGEQY
TRBJ2-1	TRBV6-2/TRBV6-3	.	ASSSWTSGGAVEQF
TRBJ1-5	TRBV20-1	.	SARDEVGGSSDQPQH
TRBJ2-3	TRBV7-2	few	ASSQGRAGTDTQY
TRBJ1-3	TRBV15	.	ATSRSSSGNTIY
TRBJ1-5	TRBV12-3/TRBV12-4	.	ASSLTGSQPQH
TRBJ2-4	TRBV3-2	few	ASSPGTSGLAKNIQY
TRBJ2-7	TRBV12-3/TRBV12-4	many	ASSSGGVLYEQY
TRBJ2-7	TRBV12-3/TRBV12-4	few	ASSLSSSGVSYEQY
TRBJ2-7	TRBV7-2	.	ASSLVVAGGPIEQY
TRBJ2-5	TRBV7-3	.	ASSIDRQETQY
TRBJ2-1	TRBV7-2	many	ASSFSGGSSYNEQF
TRBJ2-3	TRBV20-1	few	SARTGLATDTQY
TRBJ2-1	TRBV7-2	few	ASNTGGASYNEQF
TRBJ2-2	TRBV15	few	ATGARPNTGELF
TRBJ2-3	TRBV12-3/TRBV12-4	.	ASSLIRDTQY
TRBJ2-7	TRBV7-3	once	ASSDIVGIPYEQY
TRBJ1-1	TRBV18	few	ASSPSRRNTEAF